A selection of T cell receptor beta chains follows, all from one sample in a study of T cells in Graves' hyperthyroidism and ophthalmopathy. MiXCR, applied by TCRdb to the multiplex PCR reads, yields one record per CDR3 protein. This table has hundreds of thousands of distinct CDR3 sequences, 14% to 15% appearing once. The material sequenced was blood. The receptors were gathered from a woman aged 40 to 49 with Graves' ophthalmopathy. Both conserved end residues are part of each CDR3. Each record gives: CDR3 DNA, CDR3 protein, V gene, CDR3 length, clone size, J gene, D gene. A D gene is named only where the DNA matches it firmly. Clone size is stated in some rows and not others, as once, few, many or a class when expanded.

CDR3 DNA: TGTGCCAGTAGTATAGCTGGCAGTACGGACGAGCAGTACTTC; CDR3 protein: CASSIAGSTDEQYF; V gene: TRBV19; CDR3 length: 14; clone size: many; J gene: TRBJ2-7; D gene: .
CDR3 DNA: TGTGCCAGCAGCTTAGAGTCACAGCCGAACACTGAAGCTTTCTTT; CDR3 protein: CASSLESQPNTEAFF; V gene: TRBV11-2; CDR3 length: 15; clone size: many; J gene: TRBJ1-1; D gene: .
CDR3 DNA: TGTGCCAGCAGTTTTAGTGGAAGGGTTCAGCCCCAGCATTTT; CDR3 protein: CASSFSGRVQPQHF; V gene: TRBV6-2/TRBV6-3; CDR3 length: 14; clone size: .; J gene: TRBJ1-5; D gene: .
CDR3 DNA: TGTGCCAGCACCCCACGGACAGGGCGGGGAACCATTCAGTACTTC; CDR3 protein: CASTPRTGRGTIQYF; V gene: TRBV27; CDR3 length: 15; clone size: many; J gene: TRBJ2-4; D gene: TRBD1
CDR3 DNA: TGTGCCAGCAGTACAACAGCGAACACTGAAGCTTTCTTT; CDR3 protein: CASSTTANTEAFF; V gene: TRBV12-3/TRBV12-4; CDR3 length: 13; clone size: many; J gene: TRBJ1-1; D gene: .
CDR3 DNA: TGTGCCAGCAGCTTAACCGGGACACTCTATGGCTACACCTTC; CDR3 protein: CASSLTGTLYGYTF; V gene: TRBV7-2; CDR3 length: 14; clone size: many; J gene: TRBJ1-2; D gene: .
CDR3 DNA: TGTGCCAGCAGTTACTTCGGAGGGGAAAACATTCAGTACTTC; CDR3 protein: CASSYFGGENIQYF; V gene: TRBV6-5; CDR3 length: 14; clone size: few; J gene: TRBJ2-4; D gene: .
CDR3 DNA: TGTGCCTGGAAGACAGGGGGCGCGGTGAATGGCTACACCTTC; CDR3 protein: CAWKTGGAVNGYTF; V gene: TRBV30; CDR3 length: 14; clone size: many; J gene: TRBJ1-2; D gene: TRBD1
CDR3 DNA: TGTGCCAGCAGTCCCCTGGGACCCTACGAGCAGTACTTC; CDR3 protein: CASSPLGPYEQYF; V gene: TRBV28; CDR3 length: 13; clone size: many; J gene: TRBJ2-7; D gene: .
CDR3 DNA: TGTGCCAGCAGTCCCGGGATCTGGGGCAATCAGCCCCAGCATTTT; CDR3 protein: CASSPGIWGNQPQHF; V gene: TRBV6-2/TRBV6-3; CDR3 length: 15; clone size: many; J gene: TRBJ1-5; D gene: .
CDR3 DNA: TGTGCCACCAGTGATGCACAGGGAGGTGGAAACACCATATATTTT; CDR3 protein: CATSDAQGGGNTIYF; V gene: TRBV24-1; CDR3 length: 15; clone size: few; J gene: TRBJ1-3; D gene: .
CDR3 DNA: TGCGCCAGCAGCCCGATTCCGGGACTTAGCAATCAGCCCCAGCATTTT; CDR3 protein: CASSPIPGLSNQPQHF; V gene: TRBV5-1; CDR3 length: 16; clone size: .; J gene: TRBJ1-5; D gene: .
CDR3 DNA: TGTGCCAGCAGTTACTCTCGCAGGGGCTCTGGAAACACCATATATTTT; CDR3 protein: CASSYSRRGSGNTIYF; V gene: TRBV6-5; CDR3 length: 16; clone size: many; J gene: TRBJ1-3; D gene: .
CDR3 DNA: TGCGCCAGCAGCTTCGGCTTCTCCTACGAGCAGTACTTC; CDR3 protein: CASSFGFSYEQYF; V gene: TRBV5-1; CDR3 length: 13; clone size: many; J gene: TRBJ2-7; D gene: .
CDR3 DNA: TGTGCCAGCAGTTACAGGATTGAGTCAGCCAAAAACATTCAGTACTTC; CDR3 protein: CASSYRIESAKNIQYF; V gene: TRBV6-5; CDR3 length: 16; clone size: few; J gene: TRBJ2-4; D gene: .
CDR3 DNA: TGTGCCATCAGTGACGGAGGGAACGAGCAGTACTTC; CDR3 protein: CAISDGGNEQYF; V gene: TRBV10-3; CDR3 length: 12; clone size: many; J gene: TRBJ2-7; D gene: .
CDR3 DNA: TGCAGCGTTTATCGGGTTCGGGAGACCCAGTACTTC; CDR3 protein: CSVYRVRETQYF; V gene: TRBV29-1; CDR3 length: 12; clone size: .; J gene: TRBJ2-5; D gene: .